Below are 27 T cell receptor beta chains sequenced from a single sample in a study of T-cell reconstitution after alpha-beta-depleted transplantation in children. Preparation of the TCRbeta library involved a method that used unique molecular identifiers. TCRdb recomputed calls from the PCR reads with MiXCR, one row per CDR3 protein. The sample holds fewer than 400,000 distinct CDR3 sequences, roughly 22% seen once. The sequencing used PBMCs from the stem cell graft donor, collected from the stem cell graft. All receptors come from a human donor who donated a stem cell graft to a child with acute myeloid leukemia.

At least ten counts were recorded for this clonotype. The genes are TRBV11-3 and TRBJ2-3; D is ambiguous. Trimming stripped 1 base from V and 10 bases from J, with 6 bases between. The germline CDR1 and CDR2 sequences are SGHNT and YENEEA. This CDR3 is built from 11 residues. The CDR3 region is CASSLGSPQYF. CDR3 nucleotides: TGTGCCAGCAGCTTAGGGAGCCCGCAGTATTTT.

The chain uses TRBV7-9 and TRBJ2-7; no clear D. The V gene's germline CDR1 is SEHNR and CDR2 FQNEAQ (reference sequence). The CDR3 has 13 amino acids. The V gene lost 5 bases and the J gene lost 1 base, with 9 bases spanning the gap. DNA for the CDR3: TGTGCCAGCAGCCCGGAAGGATCCTACGAGCAGTACTTC. Its protein is CASSPEGSYEQYF.

This clonotype was counted a few times. The V gene is TRBV3-1, the J gene TRBJ2-1, with 9 bases fitting TRBD1. Germline trimming cut 2 bases from V and 4 bases from J; bases unmatched to any gene: 6. CDR1 is LGHDT and CDR2 is YNNKEL in the germline V gene (reference sequence). The CDR3 is 16 residues long. As DNA, the CDR3 is TGTGCCAGCAGCCAATTGGGGGGACAGGGATACAATGAGCAGTTCTTC. This encodes CASSQLGGQGYNEQFF.

The chain carries TRBV20-1 and TRBJ2-1, with 7 positions matching TRBD2. The V segment lost 6 bases and the J segment 8 bases; nucleotides outside the gene matches: 10. The CDR3 consists of 13 residues. Germline CDR1 is DFQATT and CDR2 is SNEGSKA (reference sequence). For the CDR3, the DNA is TGCAGTGCCGGTAGCGGGTCTCGCGATGAGCAGTTCTTC. Amino acid sequence: CSAGSGSRDEQFF.

This clonotype has ten or more counts. The chain joins TRBV6-5 to TRBJ2-1; 8 nucleotides match TRBD1. Germline V lookup: CDR1 MNHEY, CDR2 SVGAGI. V shed 4 bases and J 0 bases; nucleotides not matched to a gene: 2. The CDR3 contains 15 residues. CDR3 coding DNA: TGTGCCAGCAGTTTACAGGGGGACTCCTACAATGAGCAGTTCTTC. It encodes CASSLQGDSYNEQFF.

This clonotype has more than one count but fewer than ten. This chain connects TRBV12-3 or TRBV12-4 to TRBJ1-5; D call uncertain. This CDR3 region has 12 residues. Trimming removed 3 bases from V and 9 bases from J, with 9 bases in between. CDR3 sequence: CASSLDVGPQHF. The CDR3, as DNA: TGTGCCAGCAGTTTGGACGTCGGGCCCCAGCATTTT.

Here the CDR3 DNA reads TGTGCCAGCAGACTTACAGGGCCCCAGCAGTTCTTC. Protein sequence: CASRLTGPQQFF. The chain recombines TRBV28 with TRBJ2-1, with D possibly TRBD1 on 6 matching bases. Germline CDR1 and CDR2: MDHEN and SYDVKM. The CDR3 consists of 12 residues. V lost 6 bases and J lost 11, with 14 bases in between.

This clonotype has only a few counts. V gene TRBV6-1 combines with J gene TRBJ2-7; 9 bases are a match to TRBD2. This CDR3 is 15 amino acids long. The V gene's germline CDR1 is MNHNS and CDR2 SASEGT. V gave up 6 bases and J gave up 4 bases; unmatched junction bases: 10. CDR3 nucleotide sequence: TGTGCCAGCAGCCCAAAGGCGGGAGGGTTTTACGAGCAGTACTTC. This codes for CASSPKAGGFYEQYF.

This clonotype was counted a few times. The chain employs TRBV29-1 and TRBJ2-5; TRBD1 matches 8 bases. Per germline, CDR1 SQVTM and CDR2 ANQGSEA. There are 13 residues in the CDR3. Trimming removed 6 bases from V and 5 bases from J; junction bases left unmatched: 8. CDR3 amino acids: CSVAWTGWETQYF. CDR3 coding DNA: TGCAGCGTAGCCTGGACAGGGTGGGAGACCCAGTACTTC.

CDR3 protein: CASKKEGDTQYF. CDR3 sequence (DNA): TGTGCCAGCAAAAAGGAAGGGGATACGCAGTATTTT. This chain links TRBV2 with TRBJ2-3; D gene uncertain. V lost 7 bases and J 6 bases, leaving 11 bases between the germline ends. CDR3 size: 12 residues. In germline, CDR1 is SNHLY, CDR2 FYNNEI.

To note about this clonotype: The CDR3 does not end in the conserved phenylalanine or tryptophan, so this is likely a read error. The chain combines TRBV20-1 with TRBJ2-1; D possibly corresponds to TRBD2 (5 bases). Trimming cost V 1 base and J 3 bases, with 19 bases left between them. Germline assignment: CDR1 DFQATT and CDR2 SNEGSKA (reference sequence). The CDR3 spans 17 residues. The CDR3, as DNA: TGCAGTGCTAGAGGGTTTAGTCGGGATCAAATCTACAATGAGCAGTTCCTC. Translation: CSARGFSRDQIYNEQFL.

The rearrangement uses TRBV29-1 and TRBJ1-1; TRBD1 might be the D (5 bases). The CDR3 sequence is 14 residues long. Trimming cost V 6 bases and J 5 bases, with 19 bases left between them. Germline lookup yields CDR1 SQVTM and CDR2 ANQGSEA. The CDR3 bases are TGCAGCGTGTCTCGGGGCCCGCTCCTGACTGAAGCTTTCTTT. Its protein product is CSVSRGPLLTEAFF.

The chain couples TRBV11-2 to TRBJ1-1; 11 bases align to TRBD1. Germline V gene lookup returns CDR1 SGHAT and CDR2 FQNNGV. Germline trimming cut 5 bases from V and 5 bases from J; bases unmatched to any gene: 10. The CDR3 extends over 16 amino acids. The CDR3 spells CASSPVSGTGGTEAFF. The CDR3 DNA reads as TGTGCCAGCAGCCCCGTCAGTGGGACAGGGGGGACTGAAGCTTTCTTT.

There are a few counts of this clonotype. This chain connects TRBV20-1 to TRBJ2-1, with 9 bases matching TRBD2. Germline-derived CDR1 and CDR2 are DFQATT and SNEGSKA (reference sequence). The CDR3 runs 17 residues. With V trimmed by 5 bases and J by 9 bases, 20 bases remained unmatched. CDR3 coding DNA: TGCAGTGCTCGGGCAACCTTCCGGGATAGCGGGAGTTCTGAGCAGTTCTTC. It is translated as CSARATFRDSGSSEQFF.

This clonotype came up a few times. This rearrangement joins TRBV7-9 to TRBJ2-7; D gene unclear. Germline CDR1 reads SEHNR; CDR2 reads FQNEAQ (reference sequence). The CDR3 is 12 amino acids. V was cut by 1 base and J by 9 bases, with 10 bases left in between. The chain's CDR3 is CASSLEHVRQYF. The CDR3 DNA reads as TGTGCCAGCAGCTTAGAACACGTTCGGCAGTACTTC.

This clonotype was recorded at least ten times. The chain combines TRBV12-3 or TRBV12-4 with TRBJ1-6; D gene uncertain. CDR3 length equals 11 residues. V was shortened by 0 bases and J by 12 bases, with 3 bases between the two germline ends. The CDR3 sequence: CASSLAGPLHF. CDR3 DNA sequence: TGTGCCAGCAGTTTAGCCGGACCCCTCCACTTT.

This clonotype has only a few counts. CDR3 sequence (DNA): TGTGCCAGCAGTGAATTGGGATGGAATGAGCAGTTCTTC. Its translation is CASSELGWNEQFF. V and J are TRBV25-1 and TRBJ2-1; unclear D gene. V was cut by 1 base and J by 7 bases, with 8 bases left in between. This CDR3 spans 13 amino acids. The germline V gene has CDR1 MGHDK and CDR2 SYGVNS.

This chain connects TRBV6-1 to TRBJ2-7; TRBD2 aligns across 11 bases. This CDR3 contains 14 residues. CDR1 and CDR2 from the germline V gene are MNHNS and SASEGT. The junction had 7 bases not matched to a gene; V was cut back by 7 bases and J by 5 bases. The DNA of the CDR3 is TGTGCCAGCACCAAACTAGCGGGAGAGGACGAGCAGTACTTC. As protein: CASTKLAGEDEQYF.

This clonotype was recorded many times. The gene calls are TRBV6-1 and TRBJ2-1; 8 bases align to TRBD1. J gave up 12 bases and V 5 bases, and 12 bases lay outside the gene matches. This CDR3 comprises 14 residues. Germline CDR1 and CDR2: MNHNS and SASEGT. The DNA of the CDR3 is TGTGCCAGCAGTAGACGGACAGGGACGGTTGTGCAGTTCTTC. Translated, it gives CASSRRTGTVVQFF.

The chain couples TRBV6-1 to TRBJ2-5; a possible D gene is TRBD1 (6 bases). The germline CDR1 and CDR2 sequences are MNHNS and SASEGT. The CDR3 has 14 residues. The V end was cut by 7 bases, the J end by 5 bases, with 17 bases between. The CDR3 spells CASKTGGGWETQYF. The CDR3 nucleotides are TGTGCCAGCAAGACAGGTGGTGGCTGGGAGACCCAGTACTTC.

This clonotype has only a few counts. The chain employs TRBV4-1 and TRBJ2-5; possibly TRBD2 for D (6 bases). The CDR3 is made up of 16 amino acids. CDR1 MGHRA and CDR2 YSYEKL come from the germline V gene. V shed 2 bases and J shed 1 base, with 14 bases lying between them. The CDR3 is CASSQMVAVLQETQYF. The CDR3 DNA sequence: TGCGCCAGCAGCCAAATGGTAGCGGTACTCCAAGAGACCCAGTACTTC.

This clonotype was seen a few times. This chain connects TRBV25-1 to TRBJ2-1; tentative D call: TRBD2 (6 bases). CDR3 size: 12 residues. The V gene lost 4 bases and the J gene lost 9 bases, with 10 bases spanning the gap. Germline assignment: CDR1 MGHDK and CDR2 SYGVNS. The CDR3 spells CASSVLALEQFF. CDR3 DNA sequence: TGTGCCAGCAGTGTACTAGCTCTTGAGCAGTTCTTC.

In regard to this clonotype: Mismatch with germline at one junction end may stem from a read error. The DNA for the CDR3 is TGTGCCAGCACCTTAAATCTAGGGGTGAACACTGAAGCTTTCTTT. It specifies CASTLNLGVNTEAFF. The chain recombines TRBV11-2 with TRBJ1-1, with D perhaps matching TRBD1 (5 bases). The CDR3 extends over 15 amino acids. CDR1 is SGHAT, CDR2 FQNNGV, per germline.

This clonotype was detected only a few times. V gene TRBV18 combines with J gene TRBJ2-1; D is unresolved. Between the trimmed V and J ends, which lost 0 bases and 0 bases, there was a span of 6 bases. CDR3 size: 15 residues. In germline, CDR1 is KGHSH, CDR2 LQKENI. For the CDR3, the DNA is TGTGCCAGCTCACCACCGGAAAGCTCCTACAATGAGCAGTTCTTC. Amino acid sequence: CASSPPESSYNEQFF.

The sample holds a few counts of this clonotype. The gene calls are TRBV4-1 and TRBJ2-7; no definite D call. There are 12 residues in the CDR3. Trimming stripped 5 bases from V and 12 bases from J, with 17 bases between. Germline loops: CDR1 MGHRA, CDR2 YSYEKL. Written as DNA, the CDR3 is TGCGCCAGCAGCGGGTCAAACGAAGGTCTGTACTTC. Encoded protein: CASSGSNEGLYF.

This clonotype has ten or more counts. The chain's CDR3 is CASSGLAGESDTQYF. As DNA, the CDR3 is TGTGCCAGCAGTGGACTAGCGGGAGAATCAGATACGCAGTATTTT. The chain recombines TRBV12-3 or TRBV12-4 with TRBJ2-3, with 13 bases fitting TRBD2. The junction had 3 bases not matched to a gene; V was cut back by 5 bases and J by 4 bases. The CDR3 contains 15 residues.

Concerning this clonotype: One junction end does not reproduce the germline sequence, and a read error may be involved. This chain uses TRBV20-1 with TRBJ1-4; 9 bases align to TRBD1. CDR3 length equals 16 residues. CDR1 DFQATT and CDR2 SNEGSKA come from the germline V gene (reference sequence). This CDR3 reads CSVRGGTGSSLGKLFF. The CDR3 DNA follows: TGCAGTGTTAGAGGAGGGACAGGGTCGTCATTGGGAAAACTGTTTTTT.